This TCR beta chain appears in the sequencing data of a study of shared clonotypes between healthy human individuals. Germline V gene sequence: CDR1 MGHRA, CDR2 YSYEKL. The CDR3 contains 15 residues. V lost 0 bases and J lost 6, with 14 bases in between. CD45RO-negative, CCR7-selected cells formed the naive CD8 fraction, which excluded terminally differentiated effector memory CD45RA+ cells. In the authors' methods: Owing to the provision of junction-only sequences devoid of quality scores by immunoSEQ, filtering differed. Using immunoSEQ multiplex PCR, the repertoire was profiled, and TCRdb retains in-frame clones only, with some absent. V and J calls and clone size follow that table, whereas D and trimming were derived from the DNA. This table holds under 2,000,000 clones, just under 95% found once.

The V call is TRBV4-1, the J call TRBJ1-1; D is possibly TRBD1 (5 bases). The sequence derives from a man aged 18-30 years in good health. Sequenced sample: naive CD8+ T cells sorted from blood. The CDR3, as DNA: TGCGCCAGCAGCCAAGAGGGACGGACCACCGCTGAAGCTTTCTTT. This gives the protein CASSQEGRTTAEAFF.